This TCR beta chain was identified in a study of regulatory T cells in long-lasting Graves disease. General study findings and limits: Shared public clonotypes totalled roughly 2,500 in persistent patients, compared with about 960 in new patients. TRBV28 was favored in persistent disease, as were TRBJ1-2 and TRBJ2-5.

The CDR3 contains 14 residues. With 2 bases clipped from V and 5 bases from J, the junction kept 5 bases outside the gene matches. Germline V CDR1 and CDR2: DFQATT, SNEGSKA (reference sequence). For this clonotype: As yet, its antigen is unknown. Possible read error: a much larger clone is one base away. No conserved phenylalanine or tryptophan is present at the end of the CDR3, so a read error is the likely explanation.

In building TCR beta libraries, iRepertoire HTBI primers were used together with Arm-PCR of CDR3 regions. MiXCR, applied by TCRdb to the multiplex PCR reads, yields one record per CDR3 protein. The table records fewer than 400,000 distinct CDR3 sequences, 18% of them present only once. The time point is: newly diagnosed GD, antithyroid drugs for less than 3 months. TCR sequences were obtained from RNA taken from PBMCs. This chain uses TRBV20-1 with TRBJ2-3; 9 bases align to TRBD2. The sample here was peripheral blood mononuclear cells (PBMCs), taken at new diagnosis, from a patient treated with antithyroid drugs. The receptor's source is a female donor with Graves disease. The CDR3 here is CSARLAGMKDTQYL. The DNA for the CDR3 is TGCAGTGCTAGACTAGCGGGGATGAAAGATACGCAGTATCTT.